A selection of T cell receptor beta chains follows, all from one sample in a study of Ad26.COV2.S vaccination and SARS-CoV-2 variants. The table came from immunoSEQ multiplex PCR; TCRdb's copy has only in-frame clones and leaves some out. The sample comprises about 420,000 clones, roughly 90% of which are singletons, and about 4% rests with the top ten. The input for sequencing was peripheral blood, taken in a trial of Ad26.COV2.S vaccine versus placebo. The receptors come from a person between 18 and 59 years old who received the Ad26.COV2.S COVID-19 vaccine or a placebo. The CDR3 runs from the conserved cysteine through the conserved F or W. A D gene is named only where the DNA matches it firmly. Only part of the rows carry a size: once, few, many, or a class if the clone is expanded.

D: TRBD2; J: TRBJ2-7; V: TRBV5-4; size: .; DNA: TGTGCCAGCAGCTTCGGGGGGAGGGTTACCTACGAGCAGTACTTC; CDR3: CASSFGGRVTYEQYF
D: .; J: TRBJ2-6; V: TRBV6-2/TRBV6-3; size: .; DNA: TGTGCCAGCAGTCAGGGTGCTGGGGCCAACGTCCTGACTTTC; CDR3: CASSQGAGANVLTF
D: .; J: TRBJ1-5; V: TRBV4-1; size: .; DNA: TGCGCCAGCAGACCCTCCCGCGGCAATCAGCCCCAGCATTTT; CDR3: CASRPSRGNQPQHF
D: .; J: TRBJ2-5; V: TRBV28; size: .; DNA: TGTGCCAGCAGAATGACAGTTCCCGTTGAGACCCAGTACTTC; CDR3: CASRMTVPVETQYF
D: .; J: TRBJ2-1; V: TRBV6-6; size: .; DNA: TGTGCCAGCAGAAAAGGACAGTCCTACAATGAGCAGTTCTTC; CDR3: CASRKGQSYNEQFF
D: .; J: TRBJ1-1; V: TRBV6-5; size: .; DNA: TGTGCCAGCAGCCCCCAGGGATACACTGAAGCTTTCTTT; CDR3: CASSPQGYTEAFF
D: .; J: TRBJ2-2; V: TRBV18; size: .; DNA: TGTGCCAGCTCACCCAGAGAGCCAGGGCGGCTTACCGGGGAGCTGTTTTTT; CDR3: CASSPREPGRLTGELFF
D: .; J: TRBJ1-3; V: TRBV12-5; size: few; DNA: TGTGCTAGTGGGGGAGAGCACTCTGGAAACACCATATATTTT; CDR3: CASGGEHSGNTIYF
D: TRBD1; J: TRBJ2-7; V: TRBV28; size: .; DNA: TGTGCCAGCGCGACAGGGCTCGAGCAGTACTTC; CDR3: CASATGLEQYF
D: .; J: TRBJ2-7; V: TRBV3-1/TRBV3-2; size: .; DNA: TGTGCCAGCAGCCAAGTGTACAGAAATTACGAGCAGTACTTC; CDR3: CASSQVYRNYEQYF
D: .; J: TRBJ2-2; V: TRBV27; size: .; DNA: TGTGCCAGCAGTTTTTTCTCGTCGTGGGGGGAGCTGTTTTTT; CDR3: CASSFFSSWGELFF
D: .; J: TRBJ2-7; V: TRBV28; size: .; DNA: TGTGCCAGCAGTTTAGGTTTTTTGGACAGAGCCTACGAGCAGTACTTC; CDR3: CASSLGFLDRAYEQYF
D: .; J: TRBJ1-5; V: TRBV7-9; size: .; DNA: TGTGCCAGCAGCTTAGGGCGCAATCAGCCCCAGCATTTT; CDR3: CASSLGRNQPQHF
D: .; J: TRBJ1-2; V: TRBV19; size: .; DNA: TGTGCCAGTACACTCCTGGGAGGGGACTATGGCTACACCTTC; CDR3: CASTLLGGDYGYTF
D: .; J: TRBJ2-3; V: TRBV5-4; size: .; DNA: TGTGCCAGCGGGCAGGGCACAGATACGCAGTATTTT; CDR3: CASGQGTDTQYF
D: .; J: TRBJ2-7; V: TRBV11-1; size: .; DNA: TGTGCCAGCAGCTTAGAGAAGGGTCCCTACGAGCAGTACTTC; CDR3: CASSLEKGPYEQYF
D: TRBD2; J: TRBJ2-3; V: TRBV2; size: .; DNA: TGTGCCAGCAGTGATTGGGGTAGCGGGGCGAAAGATACGCAGTATTTT; CDR3: CASSDWGSGAKDTQYF
D: .; J: TRBJ2-2; V: TRBV10-3; size: .; DNA: TGTGCCTCTACGTTCGGGAATCCTACGAACACCGGGGAGCTGTTTTTT; CDR3: CASTFGNPTNTGELFF
D: TRBD1; J: TRBJ1-1; V: TRBV12-3/TRBV12-4; size: .; DNA: TGTGCCAGCAGTTTACAGGGGGCAGGAGCTTTCTTT; CDR3: CASSLQGAGAFF
D: .; J: TRBJ2-3; V: TRBV5-1; size: .; DNA: TGCGCCAGTAAGGGAGGGACAGGAGACACAGATACGCAGTATTTT; CDR3: CASKGGTGDTDTQYF
D: .; J: TRBJ1-2; V: TRBV6-6; size: .; DNA: TGTGCCAGCAACCGGGTGTCGGGCGGCTACACCTTC; CDR3: CASNRVSGGYTF
D: .; J: TRBJ2-7; V: TRBV6-5; size: .; DNA: TGTGCCAGCAGTTACGCAGGCTCCTACGAGCAGTACTTC; CDR3: CASSYAGSYEQYF
D: .; J: TRBJ2-1; V: TRBV7-2; size: .; DNA: TGTGCCAGCAGCCTACGGGGACCGTCTGGCAATGAGCAGTTCTTC; CDR3: CASSLRGPSGNEQFF
D: .; J: TRBJ1-1; V: TRBV19; size: .; DNA: TGTGCCAGTAGTATTAGCCCTCCCCAGGGGATAGTGAACACTGAAGCTTTCTTT; CDR3: CASSISPPQGIVNTEAFF
D: .; J: TRBJ2-3; V: TRBV18; size: .; DNA: TGTGCCAGCTCACCCCTATGGAGAGGTCACACAGATACGCAGTATTTT; CDR3: CASSPLWRGHTDTQYF
D: TRBD2; J: TRBJ2-7; V: TRBV6-5; size: .; DNA: TGTGCCAGCACTCCCCCCGGGGGGGCCCGGTACGAGCAGTACTTC; CDR3: CASTPPGGARYEQYF
D: .; J: TRBJ2-1; V: TRBV7-3; size: few; DNA: TGTGCCAGCAGCAAAGGGGGTAGGAGCTTAAATGAGCAGTTCTTC; CDR3: CASSKGGRSLNEQFF
D: .; J: TRBJ2-2; V: TRBV11-3; size: .; DNA: TGTGCCAGCAGCCCCGGGACAACCACCGGGGAGCTGTTTTTT; CDR3: CASSPGTTTGELFF
D: TRBD2; J: TRBJ2-5; V: TRBV9; size: .; DNA: TGTGCCAGCAGCGTCTTAGCGGGGGGCTCCGAAGAGACCCAGTACTTC; CDR3: CASSVLAGGSEETQYF
D: .; J: TRBJ1-1; V: TRBV5-1; size: .; DNA: TGCGCCAGCAGCTTATCGTCCGCGGGGTATCTAAAGAACACTGAAGCTTTCTTT; CDR3: CASSLSSAGYLKNTEAFF
D: .; J: TRBJ2-5; V: TRBV5-1; size: .; DNA: TGCGCCAGCAGCTCTGGTGAAGAGACCCAGTACTTC; CDR3: CASSSGEETQYF
D: TRBD1; J: TRBJ1-4; V: TRBV4-3; size: .; DNA: TGCGCCAGCAGCCAAGCAACCGGGACAGGGATGACTAATGAAAAACTGTTTTTT; CDR3: CASSQATGTGMTNEKLFF
D: TRBD1; J: TRBJ1-2; V: TRBV19; size: .; DNA: TGTGCCATCGCTCAGGGGGCAGGTGGCTACACCTTC; CDR3: CAIAQGAGGYTF
D: .; J: TRBJ2-7; V: TRBV10-3; size: .; DNA: TGTGCCATCAGTGAAAGGGCGGAGGACGAGCAGTACTTC; CDR3: CAISERAEDEQYF
D: .; J: TRBJ2-1; V: TRBV24-1; size: .; DNA: TGTGCCACCAGTGACCCGGGTCTATACAATGAGCAGTTCTTC; CDR3: CATSDPGLYNEQFF
D: .; J: TRBJ1-2; V: TRBV5-6; size: few; DNA: TGTGCCAGCAGCTTGGTGGCGTTGGGCTATGGCTACACCTTC; CDR3: CASSLVALGYGYTF
D: .; J: TRBJ2-1; V: TRBV23-1; size: .; DNA: TGCGCCAGCAGTCAATGGGGACTTTCCGACAATGAGCAGTTCTTC; CDR3: CASSQWGLSDNEQFF
D: TRBD1; J: TRBJ2-1; V: TRBV3-1/TRBV3-2; size: .; DNA: TGTGCCAGCAGCCAACAGGGACAGGGGTACAATGAGCAGTTCTTC; CDR3: CASSQQGQGYNEQFF
D: .; J: TRBJ2-2; V: TRBV18; size: .; DNA: TGTGCCAGCTCACCACAGGGCCCGAGTTTCACCGGGGAGCTGTTTTTT; CDR3: CASSPQGPSFTGELFF
D: .; J: TRBJ1-3; V: TRBV5-4; size: .; DNA: TGTGCCAGCAGCTTGCCAGGGAATGGAAACACCATATATTTT; CDR3: CASSLPGNGNTIYF
D: TRBD1; J: TRBJ1-4; V: TRBV4-3; size: .; DNA: TGCGCCAGCAGCCAAGGTGTGGACAGGGAAGATGAAAAACTGTTTTTT; CDR3: CASSQGVDREDEKLFF
D: TRBD2; J: TRBJ2-1; V: TRBV9; size: .; DNA: TGTGCCAGCAGCGTTGGAGCGGGGAGCTCCTACAATGAGCAGTTCTTC; CDR3: CASSVGAGSSYNEQFF
D: .; J: TRBJ1-5; V: TRBV30; size: .; DNA: TGTGCCTGGACCGAAGGACGGCACAATCAGCCCCAGCATTTT; CDR3: CAWTEGRHNQPQHF
D: .; J: TRBJ1-2; V: TRBV15; size: .; DNA: TGTGCCACCAGCGAGGCAAGAAACTATGGCTACACCTTC; CDR3: CATSEARNYGYTF
D: .; J: TRBJ1-6; V: TRBV7-2; size: .; DNA: TGTGCCAGCAGCTTAGAGGGGGGGGCCAATTCACCCCTCCACTTT; CDR3: CASSLEGGANSPLHF
D: TRBD1; J: TRBJ1-2; V: TRBV18; size: .; DNA: TGTGCCAGCTCTTCGGACAGGGGGCAGGTGAACTATGGCTACACCTTC; CDR3: CASSSDRGQVNYGYTF
D: .; J: TRBJ1-2; V: TRBV5-1; size: .; DNA: TGCGCCAGCAGCTTGGTCGGCGACGGATACTTGAATGGCTACACCTTC; CDR3: CASSLVGDGYLNGYTF
D: .; J: TRBJ1-5; V: TRBV27; size: .; DNA: TGTGCCAGCAGTCTGGGAGCCGGTGGCAATCAGCCCCAGCATTTT; CDR3: CASSLGAGGNQPQHF
D: TRBD1; J: TRBJ1-1; V: TRBV7-9; size: .; DNA: TGTGCCAGCAGCCTCATCAGGGGGCGCCGAGACACTGAAGCTTTCTTT; CDR3: CASSLIRGRRDTEAFF
D: .; J: TRBJ1-2; V: TRBV4-3; size: once; DNA: TGCGCCAGCAGCCAAGCTCCGGGACACTCCTTTGTTGGCTACACCTTC; CDR3: CASSQAPGHSFVGYTF
D: TRBD1; J: TRBJ1-5; V: TRBV4-1; size: few; DNA: TGCGCCAGCAGCCAGGACCAGGGGGGCGGTCAGCCCCAGCATTTT; CDR3: CASSQDQGGGQPQHF
D: TRBD1; J: TRBJ1-1; V: TRBV5-6; size: .; DNA: TGTGCCAGCAGCTTTGTCTCAGGGGGGACTGAAGCTTTCTTT; CDR3: CASSFVSGGTEAFF
D: TRBD1; J: TRBJ2-3; V: TRBV11-2; size: .; DNA: TGTGCCAGCAGCTACGCTCGGACAGGGGCCACAGATACGCAGTATTTT; CDR3: CASSYARTGATDTQYF
D: TRBD2; J: TRBJ2-3; V: TRBV19; size: .; DNA: TGTGCCAGTAGTCTGACTAGCGACACAGATACGCAGTATTTT; CDR3: CASSLTSDTDTQYF
D: .; J: TRBJ1-3; V: TRBV7-8; size: .; DNA: TGTGCCAGCAGCTTTGGGTCAGGGAGGACGTCTGGAAACACCATATATTTT; CDR3: CASSFGSGRTSGNTIYF
D: TRBD1; J: TRBJ2-7; V: TRBV6-5; size: .; DNA: TGTGCCAGCAGTCCCAGGGGGCGCCCCTACGAGCAGTACTTC; CDR3: CASSPRGRPYEQYF